What follows are 14 T cell receptor beta chains derived from one specimen sequenced in a study of blood T cell repertoires in COVID-19 (dated by TCRdb to about 2020). Libraries were made using the immunoSEQ multiplex PCR assay. TCRdb mirrors the immuneACCESS table, restricted to in-frame sequences. Some clones are absent from its copies; in checked studies, under half trace to an unresolved V gene, and the reason for the others is unknown. Across this sample there are roughly 35,000 clones, with around 80% seen only once. Clones ranked in the top ten supply less than 9% of the sample. Source material: peripheral blood. These receptors were collected from a woman in her sixties with acute or convalescent COVID-19.

The chain carries TRBV29-1 and TRBJ2-3; TRBD1 matches at 8 bases. The CDR3 extends over 12 amino acids. Trimming at V came to 1 base and at J to 7 bases, leaving 1 base not matched to a gene. Germline CDR1 is SQVTM and CDR2 is ANQGSEA. CDR3 DNA sequence: TGCAGCGTTGAAGGGACAGGGCATACGCAGTATTTT. It specifies CSVEGTGHTQYF.

The rearrangement uses TRBV29-1 and TRBJ1-1, with D uncertain. V was cut by 4 bases and J by 1 base, with 4 bases left in between. Germline CDR1 SQVTM, CDR2 ANQGSEA. The CDR3 covers 11 residues. The CDR3 sequence: CSVGANTEAFF. CDR3 bases: TGCAGCGTTGGAGCGAACACTGAAGCTTTCTTT.

This clone has only one observation. The chain recombines TRBV6-5 with TRBJ1-1; maybe TRBD1 (5 bases). Germline V gene lookup returns CDR1 MNHEY and CDR2 SVGAGI. V shed 5 bases and J shed 7 bases, with 14 bases lying between them. There are 13 residues in the CDR3. Written as DNA, the CDR3 is TGTGCCAGCAGTAGACAGAGCCTCTATGAAGCTTTCTTT. It translates to CASSRQSLYEAFF.

This clone was picked up one time. CDR3 amino acids: CASSSTGFYNEQFF. DNA of the CDR3: TGTGCCAGCAGCTCGACAGGGTTTTACAATGAGCAGTTCTTC. The chain couples TRBV5-8 to TRBJ2-1, with 7 bases lining up with TRBD1. The germline CDR1 and CDR2 sequences are SGHTS and YDEGEE. The CDR3 covers 14 residues. V lost 3 bases to trimming and J lost 4 bases; unmatched junction nucleotides: 4.

The chain uses TRBV6-1 and TRBJ1-5, with D possibly TRBD1 on 5 matching bases. Trimming shortened V by 0 bases and J by 7 bases, and 22 bases separated the two germline ends. The CDR3 length is 18 residues. The germline V gene has CDR1 MNHNS and CDR2 SASEGT. The CDR3 spells CASSEARLARGGGQPQHF. CDR3 coding DNA: TGTGCCAGCAGTGAAGCTAGACTGGCAAGGGGAGGAGGGCAGCCCCAGCATTTT.

This clone was counted a few times. This CDR3 reads CSVKKPQGSSYNEQFF. CDR3 nucleotides: TGCAGCGTTAAAAAGCCCCAGGGGAGCTCCTACAATGAGCAGTTCTTC. The J gene is TRBJ2-1, the V gene TRBV29-1, with D perhaps matching TRBD1 (6 bases). The V end lost 5 bases, the J end lost 0 bases, and 17 bases lay between the germline ends. CDR3 size: 16 residues. The germline V gene encodes CDR1 SQVTM and CDR2 ANQGSEA.

The chain combines TRBV6-1 with TRBJ2-3; 7 nucleotides match TRBD2. CDR1 is MNHNS, CDR2 SASEGT, per germline. The CDR3 extends over 14 amino acids. V lost 3 bases, J lost 5 bases, and 5 bases stayed unmatched. CDR3 amino acids: CASSELAGRDTQYF. For the CDR3, the DNA is TGTGCCAGCAGTGAGTTAGCGGGCCGAGATACGCAGTATTTT.

This chain connects TRBV2 to TRBJ2-5; a possible D gene is TRBD1 (5 bases). Germline assignment: CDR1 SNHLY and CDR2 FYNNEI. The CDR3 has 14 residues. The V end lost 3 bases, the J end lost 0 bases, and 8 bases lay between the germline ends. The CDR3 protein is CASSEGLYQETQYF. The CDR3 region has the DNA TGTGCCAGCAGTGAGGGGCTGTACCAAGAGACCCAGTACTTC. Looking up the rest from reference TRBV2 and TRBJ2-5 gives the full variable domain: EPEVTQTPSHQVTQMGQEVILRCVPISNHLYFYWYRQILGQKVEFLVSFYNNEISEKSEIFDDQFSVERPDGSNFTLKIRSTKLEDSAMYFCASSEGLYQETQYFGPGTRLLVL.

The rearrangement joins TRBV7-6 to TRBJ2-1, with D maybe TRBD1 (6 bases). The V gene lost 1 base and the J gene lost 6 bases, with 10 bases spanning the gap. CDR1 and CDR2 (germline): SGHVS, FNYEAQ. The CDR3 totals 14 residues. Here the CDR3 reads CASSLDEGGNEQFF. The CDR3 nucleotides read TGTGCCAGCAGCTTAGATGAAGGGGGCAATGAGCAGTTCTTC.

Only one count was recorded for this clone. V and J are TRBV9 and TRBJ2-7, with a weak D call TRBD2 (6 bases). The CDR3 contains 15 residues. With 6 bases removed from V and 3 bases from J, the gap between germline ends came to 19 bases. In germline, CDR1 is SGDLS, CDR2 YYNGEE. The CDR3, as DNA: TGTGCCAGCACCCTAATCCGGGACTCCCTCTACGAGCAGTACTTC. Amino acid sequence: CASTLIRDSLYEQYF.

The chain couples TRBV5-1 to TRBJ2-1; 14 nucleotides match TRBD2. Unmatched junction bases numbered 9, after V lost 4 bases and J lost 3 bases. CDR3 length equals 18 residues. Germline assignment: CDR1 SGHRS and CDR2 YFSETQ. In DNA form, the CDR3 reads TGCGCCAGCAGCGGAGGGACTAGCGGGGGCCAAGACTACAATGAGCAGTTCTTC. Translating it yields CASSGGTSGGQDYNEQFF.

The chain uses TRBV4-1 and TRBJ1-1, with D perhaps TRBD1 (6 bases). This CDR3 comprises 13 residues. V was trimmed by 1 base and J by 5 bases, leaving 8 bases between them. Germline V lookup: CDR1 MGHRA, CDR2 YSYEKL. CDR3 in amino acids: CASSQAGQTEAFF. CDR3 bases: TGCGCCAGCAGCCAAGCGGGACAAACTGAAGCTTTCTTT.

The chain has TRBV28 and TRBJ2-6, with D maybe TRBD1 (6 bases). The CDR3 consists of 16 residues. The germline gives CDR1 MDHEN, CDR2 SYDVKM. Trimming took 3 bases from V and 0 from J, leaving 9 bases between them. The chain's CDR3 is CASSLGQLSGANVLTF. The CDR3 region has the DNA TGTGCCAGCAGTTTGGGACAACTCTCTGGGGCCAACGTCCTGACTTTC. The entire variable domain, with the rest obtained from reference TRBV28 and TRBJ2-6, is as follows: DVKVTQSSRYLVKRTGEKVFLECVQDMDHENMFWYRQDPGLGLRLIYFSYDVKMKEKGDIPEGYSVSREKKERFSLILESASTNQTSMYLCASSLGQLSGANVLTFGAGSRLTVL.

The chain links TRBV9 to TRBJ2-2; 13 positions agree with TRBD2. The CDR3 is made up of 19 amino acids. Germline assignment: CDR1 SGDLS and CDR2 YYNGEE. Trimming cost V 0 bases and J 0 bases; bases outside gene matches: 5. The CDR3 loop is CASSVDPGLAGANTGELFF. The CDR3 nucleotides are TGTGCCAGCAGCGTAGATCCCGGACTAGCGGGGGCGAACACCGGGGAGCTGTTTTTT.